This is a list of T cell receptor beta chains from one sample in a study of T cell responses to AZD1222 COVID-19 vaccine. Clones were sequenced by immunoSEQ multiplex PCR, and TCRdb holds only the in-frame ones, with some missing. The profile shows approximately 73,000 clones, less than 90% of them singletons. Sequencing used peripheral blood, obtained on day 0 of AZD1222 vaccination. These receptors came from an adult in good health. Each CDR3 is given with its conserved first and last residue. Each record gives: CDR3 DNA, CDR3 protein, J gene, D gene, V gene, clone size. D genes are given only for firm matches. Size is omitted from some rows. Given values are once, few, many or a class for expanded clones.

cdr3_nt: TGTGCCAGCATTCCCCGGGACAGGAGGGACACCATATATTTT
cdr3_aa: CASIPRDRRDTIYF
j_call: TRBJ1-3
d_call: TRBD1
v_call: TRBV25-1
clone_size: -

cdr3_nt: TGTGCCAGCAGTGTCACAATGAACACTGAAGCTTTCTTT
cdr3_aa: CASSVTMNTEAFF
j_call: TRBJ1-1
d_call: -
v_call: TRBV2
clone_size: -

cdr3_nt: TGTGCCAGCAGCTTGTCCCTTGGGGTACAGCCCCAGCATTTT
cdr3_aa: CASSLSLGVQPQHF
j_call: TRBJ1-5
d_call: -
v_call: TRBV28
clone_size: -

cdr3_nt: TGCAGCGCAACCCCCCGATGGGACTCCGGGGAGCTGTTTTTT
cdr3_aa: CSATPRWDSGELFF
j_call: TRBJ2-2
d_call: -
v_call: TRBV29-1
clone_size: -

cdr3_nt: TGTGCCAGCAGCCGGGACAGAGATACGCAGTATTTT
cdr3_aa: CASSRDRDTQYF
j_call: TRBJ2-3
d_call: TRBD1
v_call: TRBV3-1/TRBV3-2
clone_size: -

cdr3_nt: TGTGCCAGCAGTTCGGACGGTAACTATGGCTACACCTTC
cdr3_aa: CASSSDGNYGYTF
j_call: TRBJ1-2
d_call: -
v_call: TRBV27
clone_size: -

cdr3_nt: TGTGCCAGCAGTAGAGGGGTCGAGAACACTGAAGCTTTCTTT
cdr3_aa: CASSRGVENTEAFF
j_call: TRBJ1-1
d_call: -
v_call: TRBV6-2/TRBV6-3
clone_size: -

cdr3_nt: TGTGCCAGCACCGTATTTCCTACGAGCGGGGGCCAAGGCTACACCTTC
cdr3_aa: CASTVFPTSGGQGYTF
j_call: TRBJ1-2
d_call: -
v_call: TRBV9
clone_size: -

cdr3_nt: TGTGCCATCCGCCGGAATCTCGGCCCGGATTCACCCCTCCACTTT
cdr3_aa: CAIRRNLGPDSPLHF
j_call: TRBJ1-6
d_call: -
v_call: TRBV10-3
clone_size: -

cdr3_nt: TGCGCCAGCAGAGGAAGCCCCCACTCCTACGAGCAGTACTTC
cdr3_aa: CASRGSPHSYEQYF
j_call: TRBJ2-7
d_call: -
v_call: TRBV5-1
clone_size: -

cdr3_nt: TGTGCCAGCAGCCACGACAGGGGGATTTCCTACGAGCAGTACTTC
cdr3_aa: CASSHDRGISYEQYF
j_call: TRBJ2-7
d_call: TRBD1
v_call: TRBV27
clone_size: -

cdr3_nt: TGTGCCATCAGCCTTTCAACTACAGGGAGCACTGAAGCTTTCTTT
cdr3_aa: CAISLSTTGSTEAFF
j_call: TRBJ1-1
d_call: -
v_call: TRBV10-3
clone_size: few

cdr3_nt: TGTGCCAGCAGTAGATCAGAATACAATGAGCAGTTCTTC
cdr3_aa: CASSRSEYNEQFF
j_call: TRBJ2-1
d_call: -
v_call: TRBV6-2/TRBV6-3
clone_size: -

cdr3_nt: TGTGCCTGGAGTCCTGGGCAGGGTTATGGCTACACCTTC
cdr3_aa: CAWSPGQGYGYTF
j_call: TRBJ1-2
d_call: -
v_call: TRBV30
clone_size: -

cdr3_nt: TGTGCCAGCAGCATTGGGGGAATTCCCCCGAACACTGAAGCTTTCTTT
cdr3_aa: CASSIGGIPPNTEAFF
j_call: TRBJ1-1
d_call: -
v_call: TRBV21-1
clone_size: -

cdr3_nt: TGTGCCAGCAGCTCACTTCCTACTAATGAAAAACTGTTTTTT
cdr3_aa: CASSSLPTNEKLFF
j_call: TRBJ1-4
d_call: -
v_call: TRBV7-9
clone_size: -

cdr3_nt: TGTGCCAGCAGCTTGACAGGGGCAAACACTGAAGCTTTCTTT
cdr3_aa: CASSLTGANTEAFF
j_call: TRBJ1-1
d_call: TRBD1
v_call: TRBV7-2
clone_size: -

cdr3_nt: TGCAGCGTTCATAGCGGGGGGGCGTATGAGCAGTTCTTC
cdr3_aa: CSVHSGGAYEQFF
j_call: TRBJ2-1
d_call: TRBD2
v_call: TRBV29-1
clone_size: -

cdr3_nt: TGCAGCCCCATTGACAGGAGAGATTGCTATGGCTACACCTTC
cdr3_aa: CSPIDRRDCYGYTF
j_call: TRBJ1-2
d_call: -
v_call: TRBV29-1
clone_size: -

cdr3_nt: TGTGCCAGCGCCGGACAGGGGTCTTTTAGCAATCAGCCCCAGCATTTT
cdr3_aa: CASAGQGSFSNQPQHF
j_call: TRBJ1-5
d_call: TRBD1
v_call: TRBV19
clone_size: -

cdr3_nt: TGTGCCAGCAGCGCAGATAGCAATCAGCCCCAGCATTTT
cdr3_aa: CASSADSNQPQHF
j_call: TRBJ1-5
d_call: -
v_call: TRBV2
clone_size: -

cdr3_nt: TGCGCCAGCAGCGTTAGACTAGCGGGGGGCGGTGAGCAGTTCTTC
cdr3_aa: CASSVRLAGGGEQFF
j_call: TRBJ2-1
d_call: TRBD2
v_call: TRBV10-1
clone_size: few

cdr3_nt: TGTGCCACCTCCGGGACTTCCGGACGGAGCAATCAGCCCCAGCATTTT
cdr3_aa: CATSGTSGRSNQPQHF
j_call: TRBJ1-5
d_call: -
v_call: TRBV24-1
clone_size: -

cdr3_nt: TGTGCTAGTGGCCCTCCCGGGACCTACAATGAGCAGTTCTTC
cdr3_aa: CASGPPGTYNEQFF
j_call: TRBJ2-1
d_call: -
v_call: TRBV12-5
clone_size: -

cdr3_nt: TGTGCCAGCAGCCCCGCCTATACAGATACGCAGTATTTT
cdr3_aa: CASSPAYTDTQYF
j_call: TRBJ2-3
d_call: -
v_call: TRBV7-3
clone_size: once

cdr3_nt: TGCGCCAGCACAAAGACAGCTGGTAATGAAAAACTGTTTTTT
cdr3_aa: CASTKTAGNEKLFF
j_call: TRBJ1-4
d_call: -
v_call: TRBV10-2
clone_size: -

cdr3_nt: TGTGCCAGCAGTCAAAGGGTGGGGGAGCAGTACTTC
cdr3_aa: CASSQRVGEQYF
j_call: TRBJ2-7
d_call: -
v_call: TRBV3-1/TRBV3-2
clone_size: -

cdr3_nt: TGTGCCAGCAGCTTAGGCCAGGGTTCGTTGGTTGAAAAACTGTTTTTT
cdr3_aa: CASSLGQGSLVEKLFF
j_call: TRBJ1-4
d_call: -
v_call: TRBV7-9
clone_size: -

cdr3_nt: TGTGCCAGCTCACAGTCTACAGGGAGATCGTTCACTGAAGCTTTCTTT
cdr3_aa: CASSQSTGRSFTEAFF
j_call: TRBJ1-1
d_call: -
v_call: TRBV18
clone_size: few

cdr3_nt: TGTGCCTGGAGTCCGGCAACTTATGGCTACACCTTC
cdr3_aa: CAWSPATYGYTF
j_call: TRBJ1-2
d_call: -
v_call: TRBV30
clone_size: -

cdr3_nt: TGTGCCAGCAGCCTAGGACTTGGGGTTTCACCCCTCCACTTT
cdr3_aa: CASSLGLGVSPLHF
j_call: TRBJ1-6
d_call: -
v_call: TRBV9
clone_size: -

cdr3_nt: TGTGCCAGCAGTGTACTAGCTGGGGGCACAGATACGCAGTATTTT
cdr3_aa: CASSVLAGGTDTQYF
j_call: TRBJ2-3
d_call: -
v_call: TRBV2
clone_size: -

cdr3_nt: TGTGCCAGCAGCGTAGGTGGGGAAGGAGGGTATGGCTACACCTTC
cdr3_aa: CASSVGGEGGYGYTF
j_call: TRBJ1-2
d_call: -
v_call: TRBV9
clone_size: -

cdr3_nt: TGTGCCAGCAGCCAAGGGACAGGGGAATCACCCCTCCACTTT
cdr3_aa: CASSQGTGESPLHF
j_call: TRBJ1-6
d_call: TRBD1
v_call: TRBV3-1/TRBV3-2
clone_size: once

cdr3_nt: TGTGCCAGCAGTTTGAACCCCGTGGGCAGTGAAGCTTTCTTT
cdr3_aa: CASSLNPVGSEAFF
j_call: TRBJ1-1
d_call: -
v_call: TRBV27
clone_size: -

cdr3_nt: TGTGCCAGCAGCCCACCGTGGGGGGGGCCTGGGGAGTACGAGCAGTACTTC
cdr3_aa: CASSPPWGGPGEYEQYF
j_call: TRBJ2-7
d_call: -
v_call: TRBV7-9
clone_size: once

cdr3_nt: TGTGCCAGCGAAGGACGAACGGGGGGGACTGAAGCTTTCTTT
cdr3_aa: CASEGRTGGTEAFF
j_call: TRBJ1-1
d_call: -
v_call: TRBV28
clone_size: -

cdr3_nt: TGTGCCAGCAGTCAATGGGGCTACACAGATACGCAGTATTTT
cdr3_aa: CASSQWGYTDTQYF
j_call: TRBJ2-3
d_call: -
v_call: TRBV6-2/TRBV6-3
clone_size: -

cdr3_nt: TGCAGTGCTAGTTCAGGGTTCAACGAGCAGTACTTC
cdr3_aa: CSASSGFNEQYF
j_call: TRBJ2-7
d_call: -
v_call: TRBV20-1
clone_size: -

cdr3_nt: TGTGCCGGGGGACAGGGAAAAACTGAAGCTTTCTTT
cdr3_aa: CAGGQGKTEAFF
j_call: TRBJ1-1
d_call: TRBD1
v_call: TRBV28
clone_size: -

cdr3_nt: TGTGCCAGCAGTGAAGCCCTCCGGGGGGGGCCCGATGAGCAGTTCTTC
cdr3_aa: CASSEALRGGPDEQFF
j_call: TRBJ2-1
d_call: TRBD2
v_call: TRBV2
clone_size: -

cdr3_nt: TGTGCCAGTAGTATATCCGGGGCTGGAAACACCATATATTTT
cdr3_aa: CASSISGAGNTIYF
j_call: TRBJ1-3
d_call: -
v_call: TRBV19
clone_size: -

cdr3_nt: TGTGCCAGTAGAAACAGGGAGGAGGCGGAAGCTTTCTTT
cdr3_aa: CASRNREEAEAFF
j_call: TRBJ1-1
d_call: -
v_call: TRBV19
clone_size: once

cdr3_nt: TGTGCCAGCAGTGTTTTCTACTATGGCTACACCTTC
cdr3_aa: CASSVFYYGYTF
j_call: TRBJ1-2
d_call: -
v_call: TRBV2
clone_size: -

cdr3_nt: TGTGCCAGCAGCTTAGGCCAGTCTAACTATGGCTACACCTTC
cdr3_aa: CASSLGQSNYGYTF
j_call: TRBJ1-2
d_call: -
v_call: TRBV13
clone_size: medium-sized

cdr3_nt: TGTGCCAGCAGTGTCGAGGGGGTGGCATTGGACTATGGCTACACCTTC
cdr3_aa: CASSVEGVALDYGYTF
j_call: TRBJ1-2
d_call: -
v_call: TRBV2
clone_size: -

cdr3_nt: TGTGCCAGCAGCCGAGCCAACAATGAGCAGTTCTTC
cdr3_aa: CASSRANNEQFF
j_call: TRBJ2-1
d_call: -
v_call: TRBV3-1/TRBV3-2
clone_size: -

cdr3_nt: TGTGCCAGCAGTTTATTGGGCCTCTATAGCAATCAGCCCCAGCATTTT
cdr3_aa: CASSLLGLYSNQPQHF
j_call: TRBJ1-5
d_call: -
v_call: TRBV28
clone_size: -

cdr3_nt: TGTGCCAGCAGCCCAAAGGGGAGCACTGAAGCTTTCTTT
cdr3_aa: CASSPKGSTEAFF
j_call: TRBJ1-1
d_call: -
v_call: TRBV11-3
clone_size: -

cdr3_nt: TGTGCCTGGAGTTTCGGAGCCTACGAGCAGTACTTC
cdr3_aa: CAWSFGAYEQYF
j_call: TRBJ2-7
d_call: -
v_call: TRBV30
clone_size: -

cdr3_nt: TGTGCCAGCAGCCAAGGTTTGTCACCCCTCCACTTT
cdr3_aa: CASSQGLSPLHF
j_call: TRBJ1-6
d_call: -
v_call: TRBV3-1/TRBV3-2
clone_size: -

cdr3_nt: TGCGCCAGCAGCTTGGTGCCGGGGGAATACAATGAGCAGTTCTTC
cdr3_aa: CASSLVPGEYNEQFF
j_call: TRBJ2-1
d_call: -
v_call: TRBV5-1
clone_size: -

cdr3_nt: TGTGCCAGCAGTTTAATGCCAACTAATGAAAAACTGTTTTTT
cdr3_aa: CASSLMPTNEKLFF
j_call: TRBJ1-4
d_call: -
v_call: TRBV28
clone_size: -

cdr3_nt: TGTGCCAGAAGACAGGGGGGAAACACCATATATTTT
cdr3_aa: CARRQGGNTIYF
j_call: TRBJ1-3
d_call: TRBD1
v_call: TRBV30
clone_size: -